The clone carrying this TCR beta chain has a count of ten or more. Antigen unknown. This entry comes from a study of regulatory T cells in long-lasting Graves disease. Broader study findings: Under persistent disease, TRBV28, TRBJ1-2 and TRBJ2-5 were used preferentially.

The TCR beta library used iRepertoire HTBI primers with Arm-PCR amplification of CDR3. Original handling: Segment identification across samples yielded roughly 62 TRBV and about 13 TRBJ segments. TCRdb recomputed calls from the multiplex PCR reads with MiXCR, one row per CDR3 protein. The V and J calls, along with clone size, are taken from TCRdb and not from the paper's own processing. Of 450,000 or so distinct CDR3 sequences in the sample, less than 25% were seen once. Regarding time point: persistent/refractory GD, antithyroid drugs over 5 years with positive TRAb. There was RNA extracted from PBMCs, and the TCR library was made from it. From germline, CDR1 is MDHEN and CDR2 SYDVKM. V was shortened by 5 bases and J by 7 bases, with 12 bases between the two germline ends. The CDR3 runs 13 residues.

This chain uses TRBV28 with TRBJ1-5; D call uncertain. The sequences come from peripheral blood mononuclear cells (PBMCs), collected when the disease was refractory, from a patient treated with antithyroid drugs. The receptor was derived from a female donor with Graves disease. The CDR3 sequence is CASSQASGQPQHF. Written as DNA, the CDR3 is TGTGCCAGCAGTCAGGCGTCAGGCCAGCCCCAGCATTTT.